This TCR beta chain was captured by sequencing in a study of breast tumors, draining lymph nodes, adjacent tissues. This clonotype was counted at least ten times. TCRdb redid the calling of the multiplex PCR reads with MiXCR, one entry per CDR3 protein. The repertoire has about 200,000 distinct CDR3 sequences, approximately 33% of them found once; the top ten carry over 4%. Axillary draining lymph nodes of breast cancer patients supplied the node samples. Looked up from germline, CDR1 is SGDLS and CDR2 is YYNGEE. Trimming left V 4 bases short and J 7 bases short, with 17 bases between. The CDR3 has 14 amino acids.

The V call is TRBV9, the J call TRBJ1-2; D gene uncertain. The TCR comes from a female donor with breast cancer. Some clones in this sample may be carry-over from other donors' samples. Input material: axillary lymph node tissue. CDR3 region: CASSSTTQVGGYTF. As DNA, the CDR3 is TGTGCCAGCAGCTCGACAACCCAGGTCGGTGGCTACACCTTC. Filled out from reference TRBV9 and TRBJ1-2, the complete variable domain reads DSGVTQTPKHLITATGQRVTLRCSPRSGDLSVYWYQQSLDQGLQFLIQYYNGEERAKGNILERFSAQQFPDLHSELNLSSLELGDSALYFCASSSTTQVGGYTFGSGTRLTVV.